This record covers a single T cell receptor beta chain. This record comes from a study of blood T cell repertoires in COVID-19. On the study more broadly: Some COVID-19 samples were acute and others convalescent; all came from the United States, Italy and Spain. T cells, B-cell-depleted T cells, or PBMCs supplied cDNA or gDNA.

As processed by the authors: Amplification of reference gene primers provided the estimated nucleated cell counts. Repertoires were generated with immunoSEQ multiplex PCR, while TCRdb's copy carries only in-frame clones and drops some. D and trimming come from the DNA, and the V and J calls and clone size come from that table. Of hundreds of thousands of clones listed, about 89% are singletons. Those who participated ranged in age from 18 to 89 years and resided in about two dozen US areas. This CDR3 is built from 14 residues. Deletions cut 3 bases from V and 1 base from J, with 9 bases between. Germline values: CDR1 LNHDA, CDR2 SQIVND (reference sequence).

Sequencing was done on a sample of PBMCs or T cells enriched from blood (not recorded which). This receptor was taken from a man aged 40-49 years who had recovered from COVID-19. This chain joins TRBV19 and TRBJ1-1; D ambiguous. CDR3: CASSISSRNTEAFF. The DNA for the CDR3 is TGTGCCAGTAGTATTTCCTCCAGGAACACTGAAGCTTTCTTT.